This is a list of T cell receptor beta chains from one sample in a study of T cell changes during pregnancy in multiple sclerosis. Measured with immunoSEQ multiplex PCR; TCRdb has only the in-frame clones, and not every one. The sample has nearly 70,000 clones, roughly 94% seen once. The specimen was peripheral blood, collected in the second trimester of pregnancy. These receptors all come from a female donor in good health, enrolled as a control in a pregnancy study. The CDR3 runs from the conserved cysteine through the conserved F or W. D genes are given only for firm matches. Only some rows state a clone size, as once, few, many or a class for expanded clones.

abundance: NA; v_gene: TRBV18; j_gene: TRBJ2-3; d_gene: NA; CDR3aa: CASSPAVSPNTDTQYF; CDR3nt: TGTGCCAGCTCACCTGCGGTGAGCCCAAACACAGATACGCAGTATTTT
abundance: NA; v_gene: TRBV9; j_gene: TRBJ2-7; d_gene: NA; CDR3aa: CASSPHRGSGVYEQYF; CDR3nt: TGTGCCAGCAGCCCACACCGAGGGAGCGGAGTGTACGAGCAGTACTTC
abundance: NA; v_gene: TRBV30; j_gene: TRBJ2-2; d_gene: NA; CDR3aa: CAWSVRGSDTGELFF; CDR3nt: TGTGCCTGGAGTGTTCGGGGGTCTGACACCGGGGAGCTGTTTTTT
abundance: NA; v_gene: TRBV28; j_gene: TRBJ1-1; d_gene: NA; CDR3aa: CASSSRQVLQNTEAFF; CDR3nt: TGTGCCAGCAGTTCTAGACAGGTCCTACAGAACACTGAAGCTTTCTTT
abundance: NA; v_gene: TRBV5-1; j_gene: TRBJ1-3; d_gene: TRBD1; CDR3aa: CASSTTGLYSGNTIYF; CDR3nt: TGCGCCAGCAGCACGACAGGGCTTTACTCTGGAAACACCATATATTTT
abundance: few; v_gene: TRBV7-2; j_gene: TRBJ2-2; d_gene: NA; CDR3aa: CASSLRGAGTGELFF; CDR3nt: TGTGCCAGCAGCCTCCGGGGGGCAGGGACCGGGGAGCTGTTTTTT
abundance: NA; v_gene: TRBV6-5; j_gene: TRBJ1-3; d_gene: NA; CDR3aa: CASSYFSGAGNTIYF; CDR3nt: TGTGCCAGCAGTTACTTTTCGGGGGCTGGAAACACCATATATTTT
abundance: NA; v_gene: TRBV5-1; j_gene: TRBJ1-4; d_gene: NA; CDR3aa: CASSPGPGSDQNEKLFF; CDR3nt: TGCGCCAGCAGCCCCGGACCGGGATCGGATCAAAATGAAAAACTGTTTTTT
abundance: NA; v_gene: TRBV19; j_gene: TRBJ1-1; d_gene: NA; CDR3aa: CASSIDVMNTEAFF; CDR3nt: TGTGCCAGTAGTATAGACGTAATGAACACTGAAGCTTTCTTT
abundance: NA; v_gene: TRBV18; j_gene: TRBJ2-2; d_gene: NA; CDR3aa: CASLLTGPGELFF; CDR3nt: TGTGCCAGCCTATTAACAGGGCCCGGGGAGCTGTTTTTT
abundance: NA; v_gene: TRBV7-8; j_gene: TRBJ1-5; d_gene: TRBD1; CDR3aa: CASSLGQGGQPQHF; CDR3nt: TGTGCCAGCAGCTTAGGACAGGGAGGTCAGCCCCAGCATTTT
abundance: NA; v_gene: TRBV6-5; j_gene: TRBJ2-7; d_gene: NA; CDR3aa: CASSYSRAAFYEQYF; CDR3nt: TGTGCCAGCAGTTACTCCAGGGCGGCTTTCTACGAGCAGTACTTC
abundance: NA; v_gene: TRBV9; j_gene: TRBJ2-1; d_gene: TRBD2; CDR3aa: CASSVYTSGYNEQFF; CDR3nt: TGTGCCAGCAGCGTCTATACTAGCGGCTACAATGAGCAGTTCTTC
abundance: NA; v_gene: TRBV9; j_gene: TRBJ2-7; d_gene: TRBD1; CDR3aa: CASTPGQDSYEQYF; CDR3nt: TGTGCCAGCACCCCGGGACAGGACTCCTACGAGCAGTACTTC
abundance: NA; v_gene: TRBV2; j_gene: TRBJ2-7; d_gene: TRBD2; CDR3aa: CASSGTSNSYEQYF; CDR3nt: TGTGCCAGCAGCGGGACTAGCAATTCCTACGAGCAGTACTTC
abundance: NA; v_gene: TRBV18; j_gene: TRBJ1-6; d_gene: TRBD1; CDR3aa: CASSLGQESPLHF; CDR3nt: TGTGCCAGCTCACTAGGACAGGAGTCACCCCTCCACTTT
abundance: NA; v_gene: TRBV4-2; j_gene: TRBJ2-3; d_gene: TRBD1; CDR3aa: CASSQGTGGADTQYF; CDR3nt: TGTGCCAGCAGCCAAGGGACAGGGGGCGCAGATACGCAGTATTTT
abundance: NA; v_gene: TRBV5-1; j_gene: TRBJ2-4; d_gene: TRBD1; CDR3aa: CASSPGGTGGNIQYF; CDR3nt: TGCGCCAGCAGCCCCGGGGGGACAGGGGGGAACATTCAGTACTTC
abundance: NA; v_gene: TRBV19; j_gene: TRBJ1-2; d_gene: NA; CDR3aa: CASSSWDTYTF; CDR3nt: TGTGCCAGTAGTTCCTGGGACACCTACACCTTC
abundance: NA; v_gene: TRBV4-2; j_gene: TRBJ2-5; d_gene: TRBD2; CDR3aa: CASSQLLAGGGETQYF; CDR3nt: TGTGCCAGCAGCCAACTCCTAGCGGGAGGTGGAGAGACCCAGTACTTC
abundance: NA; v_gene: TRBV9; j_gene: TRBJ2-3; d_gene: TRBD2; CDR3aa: CASSVGGRAGDTQYF; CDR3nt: TGTGCCAGCAGCGTAGGCGGGAGGGCCGGGGATACGCAGTATTTT
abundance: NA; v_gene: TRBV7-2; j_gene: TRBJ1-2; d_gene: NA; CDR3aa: CASSSYRDGYTF; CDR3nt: TGTGCCAGCAGCTCCTACAGGGATGGCTACACCTTC
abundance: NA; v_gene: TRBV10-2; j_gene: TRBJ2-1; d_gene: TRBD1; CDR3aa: CASRAGQGLYNEQFF; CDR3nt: TGCGCCAGCCGCGCGGGACAGGGGCTGTACAATGAGCAGTTCTTC
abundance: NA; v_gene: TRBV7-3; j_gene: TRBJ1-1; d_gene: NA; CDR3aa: CASSPGSMNTEAFF; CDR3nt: TGTGCCAGCAGCCCGGGGTCGATGAACACTGAAGCTTTCTTT
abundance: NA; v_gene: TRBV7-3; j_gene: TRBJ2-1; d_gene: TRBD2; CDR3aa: CASSLGLAYNEQFF; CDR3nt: TGTGCCAGCAGCTTGGGACTAGCTTACAATGAGCAGTTCTTC
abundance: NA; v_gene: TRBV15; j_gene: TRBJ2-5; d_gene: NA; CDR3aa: CATSRDRETQYF; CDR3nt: TGTGCCACCAGCAGAGACCGGGAGACCCAGTACTTC
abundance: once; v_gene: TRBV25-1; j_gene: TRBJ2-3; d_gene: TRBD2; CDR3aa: CASSEGAGGATDTQYF; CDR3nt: TGTGCCAGCAGTGAAGGAGCGGGGGGCGCCACAGATACGCAGTATTTT
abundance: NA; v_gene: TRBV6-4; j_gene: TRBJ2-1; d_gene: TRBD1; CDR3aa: CASSKGATNEQFF; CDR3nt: TGTGCCAGCAGTAAGGGGGCCACGAATGAGCAGTTCTTC
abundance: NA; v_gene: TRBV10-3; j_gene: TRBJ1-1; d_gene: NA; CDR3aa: CAISEGHQKMLNTEAFF; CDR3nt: TGTGCCATCAGTGAGGGACACCAAAAGATGTTGAACACTGAAGCTTTCTTT
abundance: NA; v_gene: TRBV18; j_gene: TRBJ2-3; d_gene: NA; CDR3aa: CASSPMGRGTDTQYF; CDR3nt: TGTGCCAGCTCACCGATGGGGCGTGGCACAGATACGCAGTATTTT
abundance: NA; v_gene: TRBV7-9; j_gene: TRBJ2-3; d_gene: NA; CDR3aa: CASSLAPADTQYF; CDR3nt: TGTGCCAGCAGCTTAGCCCCCGCAGATACGCAGTATTTT
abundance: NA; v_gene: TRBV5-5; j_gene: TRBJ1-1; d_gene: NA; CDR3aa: CASSLGGGDISKEAFF; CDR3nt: TGTGCCAGCAGCCTAGGGGGTGGGGACATCTCTAAAGAGGCTTTCTTT
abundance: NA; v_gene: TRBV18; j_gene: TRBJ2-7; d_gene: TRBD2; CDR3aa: CASSPPTSGAYEQYF; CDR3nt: TGTGCCAGCTCACCACCGACTAGCGGGGCCTACGAGCAGTACTTC
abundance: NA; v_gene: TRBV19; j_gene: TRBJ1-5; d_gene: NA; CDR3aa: CASSIQGSDQPQHF; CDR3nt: TGTGCCAGTAGTATTCAGGGGAGCGATCAGCCCCAGCATTTT
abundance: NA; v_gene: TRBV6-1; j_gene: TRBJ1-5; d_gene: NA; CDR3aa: CASRTENSNQPQHF; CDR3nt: TGTGCCAGCAGGACGGAGAATAGCAATCAGCCCCAGCATTTT
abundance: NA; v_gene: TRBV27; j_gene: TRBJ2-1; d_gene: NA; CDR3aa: CASKSGVGDEQFF; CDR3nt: TGTGCCAGCAAGTCGGGAGTGGGCGATGAGCAGTTCTTC
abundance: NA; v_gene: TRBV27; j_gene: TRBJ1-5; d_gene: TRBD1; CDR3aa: CASSFSGTANQPQHF; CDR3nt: TGTGCCAGCAGTTTCTCCGGGACAGCGAACCAGCCCCAGCATTTT
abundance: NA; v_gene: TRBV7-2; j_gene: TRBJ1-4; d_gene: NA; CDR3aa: CASRMTGEKLFF; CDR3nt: TGTGCCAGCAGGATGACAGGTGAAAAACTGTTTTTT
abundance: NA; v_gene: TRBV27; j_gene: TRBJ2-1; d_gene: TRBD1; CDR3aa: CASSWTGDIYNEQFF; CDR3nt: TGTGCCAGCAGTTGGACAGGGGATATCTACAATGAGCAGTTCTTC
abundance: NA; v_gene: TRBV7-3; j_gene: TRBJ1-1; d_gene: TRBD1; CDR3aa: CASSLQGGFGRHTEAFF; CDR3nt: TGTGCCAGCAGCTTGCAGGGGGGCTTCGGAAGACACACTGAAGCTTTCTTT
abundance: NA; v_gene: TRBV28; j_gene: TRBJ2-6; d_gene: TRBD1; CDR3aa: CASSGTGSPGANVLTF; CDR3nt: TGTGCCAGCAGCGGGACAGGGAGTCCTGGGGCCAACGTCCTGACTTTC
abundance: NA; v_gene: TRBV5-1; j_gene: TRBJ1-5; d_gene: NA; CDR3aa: CASSLGGRDQPQHF; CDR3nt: TGCGCCAGCAGCTTGGGAGGGAGGGATCAGCCCCAGCATTTT
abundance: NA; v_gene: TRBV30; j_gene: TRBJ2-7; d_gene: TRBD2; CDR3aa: CAWSEVSGGLGYEQYF; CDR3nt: TGTGCCTGGAGTGAGGTTAGCGGGGGCCTAGGCTACGAGCAGTACTTC
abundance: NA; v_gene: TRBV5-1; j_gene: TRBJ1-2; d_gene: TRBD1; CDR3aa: CASSLGRTGAGYTF; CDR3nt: TGCGCCAGCAGCTTGGGGCGAACAGGGGCGGGCTACACCTTC